These T cell receptor beta chains were read from a single sample in a study of blood T cells in healthy people across ages. One entry per CDR3 protein results from TCRdb running MiXCR on the 5' RACE reads. This sample carries around 1,500,000 distinct CDR3 sequences, 42% of them seen once, and the ten largest clones take 7.9%. Sequencing used blood. These receptor sequences come from a woman aged 18-30 years in good health. Each CDR3 is given with its conserved first and last residue. The D gene is left open where the match is weak. Not all rows give a size; the values are once, few, many and, for expanded clones, a class.

D gene: TRBD1
clone size: few
V gene: TRBV4-1
J gene: TRBJ1-4
CDR3 DNA: TGCGCCAGCAGCCAAGCAGGGGGACTGAATGAAAAACTGTTTTTT
CDR3 protein: CASSQAGGLNEKLFF

D gene: .
clone size: few
V gene: TRBV29-1
J gene: TRBJ2-7
CDR3 DNA: TGCAGCGTTTATGGGGCGTCCCTTAGCTCCTACGAGCAGTACTTC
CDR3 protein: CSVYGASLSSYEQYF

D gene: TRBD1
clone size: .
V gene: TRBV6-1
J gene: TRBJ2-7
CDR3 DNA: TGTGCCAGCAGCAAGACCGGGACAGGTACCTACGAGCAGTACTTC
CDR3 protein: CASSKTGTGTYEQYF

D gene: .
clone size: .
V gene: TRBV27
J gene: TRBJ1-1
CDR3 DNA: TGTGCCAGCAGTTTGTCATCCTCCGCAGCAACCTACACTGAAGCTTTCTTT
CDR3 protein: CASSLSSSAATYTEAFF

D gene: .
clone size: many
V gene: TRBV4-1
J gene: TRBJ1-2
CDR3 DNA: TGCGCCAGCAGTCGGGAGTCCGCAAACTATGGCTACACCTTC
CDR3 protein: CASSRESANYGYTF

D gene: .
clone size: few
V gene: TRBV7-2
J gene: TRBJ2-1
CDR3 DNA: TGTGCCAGTGCGCCGGGACTTTACAATGAGCAGTTCTTC
CDR3 protein: CASAPGLYNEQFF

D gene: .
clone size: few
V gene: TRBV20-1
J gene: TRBJ2-1
CDR3 DNA: TGCAGTGCTCCATGCCTCGAGGGGGGCGGGAAACCTAATGAGCAGTTCTTC
CDR3 protein: CSAPCLEGGGKPNEQFF

D gene: .
clone size: .
V gene: TRBV5-1
J gene: TRBJ2-1
CDR3 DNA: TGCGCCAGCAGCTTGGGGACTAAAAGCTACAATGAGCAGTTCTTC
CDR3 protein: CASSLGTKSYNEQFF

D gene: TRBD1
clone size: .
V gene: TRBV4-1
J gene: TRBJ2-7
CDR3 DNA: TGCGCCAGCAGCCAAGAAGGGGGCCGCACCTACGAGCAGTACTTC
CDR3 protein: CASSQEGGRTYEQYF

D gene: .
clone size: .
V gene: TRBV6-5
J gene: TRBJ1-4
CDR3 DNA: TGTGCCAGCAGTTACTCGAGGACGGATGGGGAAAAACTGTTTTTT
CDR3 protein: CASSYSRTDGEKLFF

D gene: .
clone size: .
V gene: TRBV7-3
J gene: TRBJ2-3
CDR3 DNA: TGTGCCTACTTCCGGCGGGGTGCTAGCACAGATACGCAGTATTTT
CDR3 protein: CAYFRRGASTDTQYF

D gene: TRBD2
clone size: .
V gene: TRBV18
J gene: TRBJ2-1
CDR3 DNA: TGTGCCAGCTCACCACCCCGGGGAGGGTCGAATGAGCAGTTCTTC
CDR3 protein: CASSPPRGGSNEQFF

D gene: .
clone size: few
V gene: TRBV6-4
J gene: TRBJ2-3
CDR3 DNA: TGTGCCAGCAGTGGGGGCCAGGGAACGCAGTATTTT
CDR3 protein: CASSGGQGTQYF

D gene: .
clone size: .
V gene: TRBV10-3
J gene: TRBJ1-2
CDR3 DNA: TGTGCCATCAGTGAGTCGAGGGGTCAGGGCGGTTTTGGCTACACCTTC
CDR3 protein: CAISESRGQGGFGYTF

D gene: .
clone size: .
V gene: TRBV10-3
J gene: TRBJ2-5
CDR3 DNA: TGTGCCATCAGTGAGTCCGGGGGTGAGAATGAGCAGTACTTC
CDR3 protein: CAISESGGENEQYF

D gene: TRBD1
clone size: .
V gene: TRBV30
J gene: TRBJ1-5
CDR3 DNA: TGTGCCTGGAGTCACCCGGGACAGGGTATGCAGCCCCAGCATTTT
CDR3 protein: CAWSHPGQGMQPQHF

D gene: TRBD2
clone size: .
V gene: TRBV5-1
J gene: TRBJ2-5
CDR3 DNA: TGCGCCAGCAGCTCCGGGACTAGCGGGAGGGCCGGGGAGACCCAGTACTTC
CDR3 protein: CASSSGTSGRAGETQYF

D gene: TRBD2
clone size: .
V gene: TRBV6-5
J gene: TRBJ2-1
CDR3 DNA: TGTGCCAGCAGTTACCACCCTTTGCTAGCGGGAGGAGGTAATGAGCAGTTCTTC
CDR3 protein: CASSYHPLLAGGGNEQFF

D gene: .
clone size: .
V gene: TRBV20-1
J gene: TRBJ2-7
CDR3 DNA: TGCAGTGCTAGGGACCGGGCAACAGCCTACGAGCAGTACTTC
CDR3 protein: CSARDRATAYEQYF

D gene: .
clone size: .
V gene: TRBV19
J gene: TRBJ1-1
CDR3 DNA: TGTGCCAGTAGTATAATGAACCCTGAAGCTTTCTTT
CDR3 protein: CASSIMNPEAFF

D gene: .
clone size: few
V gene: TRBV7-2
J gene: TRBJ2-7
CDR3 DNA: TGTGCCAGCAGCTTTTCGACTACCGCATATAACGAGCAGTACTTC
CDR3 protein: CASSFSTTAYNEQYF

D gene: TRBD2
clone size: .
V gene: TRBV6-1
J gene: TRBJ2-7
CDR3 DNA: TGTGCCAGCAGTGAAGATACTAGCGGGGGCTACGAGCAGTACTTC
CDR3 protein: CASSEDTSGGYEQYF

D gene: TRBD1
clone size: few
V gene: TRBV5-1
J gene: TRBJ2-7
CDR3 DNA: TGCGCCAGCAGCTCTGGGACAGGGGGCAACGAGCAGTACTTC
CDR3 protein: CASSSGTGGNEQYF

D gene: .
clone size: .
V gene: TRBV4-1
J gene: TRBJ2-5
CDR3 DNA: TGCGCCAGCAGCCAAGAGATCCCAGGGGGGTACGAAGAGACCCAGTACTTC
CDR3 protein: CASSQEIPGGYEETQYF

D gene: .
clone size: .
V gene: TRBV18
J gene: TRBJ1-1
CDR3 DNA: TGTGCCAGCTCACCACCAGTTGATCGCGGGGCTGAAGCTTTCTTT
CDR3 protein: CASSPPVDRGAEAFF

D gene: TRBD2
clone size: few
V gene: TRBV20-1
J gene: TRBJ2-7
CDR3 DNA: TGCAGTGCCAGCGGGGGCCGCGAGCAGTACTTC
CDR3 protein: CSASGGREQYF

D gene: TRBD1
clone size: .
V gene: TRBV7-2
J gene: TRBJ1-5
CDR3 DNA: TGTGCCAGCAGCCCCCATGGAGAGGGGGCCAATCAGCCCCAGCATTTT
CDR3 protein: CASSPHGEGANQPQHF

D gene: .
clone size: .
V gene: TRBV27
J gene: TRBJ1-2
CDR3 DNA: TGTGCCAGCAAATCCCCCCCCGCAGGGAACGGCTACACCTTC
CDR3 protein: CASKSPPAGNGYTF

D gene: TRBD1
clone size: .
V gene: TRBV12-3/TRBV12-4
J gene: TRBJ1-2
CDR3 DNA: TGTGCCACATCAGGACAGGGGGCCGACTATGGCTACACCTTC
CDR3 protein: CATSGQGADYGYTF

D gene: TRBD1
clone size: .
V gene: TRBV3-1
J gene: TRBJ2-5
CDR3 DNA: TGTGCCAGCAGCCAAGAGGGGGACAGTTGGTACTTC
CDR3 protein: CASSQEGDSWYF

D gene: .
clone size: .
V gene: TRBV14
J gene: TRBJ2-3
CDR3 DNA: TGTGCCAGCAGCCAACAACCTGGCGGTAGCACAGATACGCAGTATTTT
CDR3 protein: CASSQQPGGSTDTQYF

D gene: TRBD2
clone size: .
V gene: TRBV18
J gene: TRBJ2-1
CDR3 DNA: TGTGCCAGCTCCCCGGGGACTAGCGAAAATGAGCAGTTCTTC
CDR3 protein: CASSPGTSENEQFF

D gene: .
clone size: .
V gene: TRBV6-5
J gene: TRBJ2-7
CDR3 DNA: TGTGCCAGCAGTTACTCGAGGGACACTACCTACGAGCAGTACTTC
CDR3 protein: CASSYSRDTTYEQYF

D gene: .
clone size: .
V gene: TRBV12-3/TRBV12-4
J gene: TRBJ1-5
CDR3 DNA: TGTGCCAGCAGTAGTTATAGCGATCAGCCCCAGCATTTT
CDR3 protein: CASSSYSDQPQHF

D gene: TRBD1
clone size: .
V gene: TRBV20-1
J gene: TRBJ1-4
CDR3 DNA: TGCAGTGCTAGACCCCAGGGGGCTAATGAAAAACTGTTTTTT
CDR3 protein: CSARPQGANEKLFF

D gene: TRBD1
clone size: few
V gene: TRBV6-2/TRBV6-3
J gene: TRBJ1-1
CDR3 DNA: TGTGCCAGCAGCCCCTCGGCCGGGACAGGTAACCTGGGGACTGAAGCTTTCTTT
CDR3 protein: CASSPSAGTGNLGTEAFF

D gene: TRBD2
clone size: .
V gene: TRBV11-2
J gene: TRBJ2-3
CDR3 DNA: TGTGCCAGCAGCCACATGGGGAGCGGGAGCTCCACAGATACGCAGTATTTT
CDR3 protein: CASSHMGSGSSTDTQYF

D gene: TRBD1
clone size: .
V gene: TRBV6-6
J gene: TRBJ1-2
CDR3 DNA: TGTGCCAGCAGTTACGGGGACAGGGATAGGAATGGCTACACCTTC
CDR3 protein: CASSYGDRDRNGYTF

D gene: TRBD2
clone size: few
V gene: TRBV20-1
J gene: TRBJ2-2
CDR3 DNA: TGCAGTGCTTTAGCGGGGCTAAACACCGGGGAGCTGTTTTTT
CDR3 protein: CSALAGLNTGELFF